Included here is one TCR beta chain sequence, with context. Trimming removed 0 bases at V and 2 bases at J, with 10 bases between. The germline V gene encodes CDR1 SGHVS and CDR2 FNYEAQ. CDR3 size: 15 residues. The data were obtained in a study of technical replicates of blood from several donors. Libraries were prepared by immunoSEQ multiplex PCR; TCRdb keeps only in-frame clonotypes and omits some of them. This sample has 50,000 to 70,000 clones, with just under 95% found just once. The sequence was obtained from a human donor in good health. Some clones in this sample may be carry-over from other donors' samples. The chain carries TRBV7-6 and TRBJ2-5; D remains ambiguous. The sequencing sample was made of PBMCs. The CDR3 protein is CASSLAPTEQETQYF. CDR3 in DNA: TGTGCCAGCAGCTTAGCGCCCACAGAACAAGAGACCCAGTACTTC.